The 15 T cell receptor beta chains below come from one sample, sequenced in a study of CD8+ T cells in alopecia areata. Treatment indicated: oral pan-JAK inhibitor, 5-10 mg twice daily. cDNA prepared by RNA extraction and subsequent reverse transcription served as the template for sequencing. Some clones are missing from TCRdb's copy, which holds only in-frame ones; the method was immunoSEQ multiplex PCR. Of 150,000 to 250,000 clones listed, nearly 60% are singletons. Sequenced material: CD4+ T cells sorted from blood, taken at week 24, from a patient treated with tofacitinib. All receptors derive from a human donor with alopecia areata.

This clone was seen more than once but under ten times. The J gene is TRBJ1-1, the V gene TRBV30; D gene ambiguous. Germline CDR1 and CDR2: GTSNPN and SVGIG (reference sequence). CDR3 length: 11 residues. V was shortened by 0 bases and J by 12 bases, with 11 bases between the two germline ends. CDR3 nucleotide sequence: TGTGCCTGGAGTGTACAACTGAGGTCTTTCTTT. Translation gives CAWSVQLRSFF.

The V call is TRBV7-2, the J call TRBJ1-5; possible D gene TRBD1, 5 bases. Germline V lookup: CDR1 SGHTA, CDR2 FQGNSA. This CDR3 region has 13 residues. The V end was cut by 7 bases, the J end by 3 bases, with 10 bases between. The CDR3 loop reads CASNDRANQPQHF. The CDR3 DNA reads as TGTGCCAGCAACGACAGAGCCAATCAGCCCCAGCATTTT.

This rearrangement joins TRBV5-4 to TRBJ2-2; perhaps TRBD1 as D (5 bases). Germline V CDR1 and CDR2: SGHNT, YYREEE (reference sequence). V lost 0 bases and J lost 1, with 7 bases in between. The CDR3 contains 15 residues. CDR3 amino acids: CASSLAQENTGELFF. The CDR3 region has the DNA TGTGCCAGCAGCTTGGCACAGGAGAACACCGGGGAGCTGTTTTTT.

This chain joins TRBV4-3 and TRBJ2-5, with D perhaps TRBD1 or TRBD2 (5 bases each). The CDR3 covers 15 residues. V lost 0 bases to trimming and J lost 5 bases, with 13 bases between them. In germline, CDR1 is LGHNA, CDR2 YSLEER. CDR3 amino acids: CASSQDLYRRETQYF. CDR3 nucleotides: TGCGCCAGCAGCCAAGATTTATACAGGAGGGAGACCCAGTACTTC.

The V call is TRBV4-1, the J call TRBJ2-5, with unresolved D. Trimming removed 4 bases from V and 7 bases from J, with 13 bases in between. Germline V lookup: CDR1 MGHRA, CDR2 YSYEKL. The CDR3 sequence is 13 residues long. The CDR3, as DNA: TGCGCCAGCAGCCCAGAGACCCGCCGGACCCAGTACTTC. This gives the protein CASSPETRRTQYF.

The J gene is TRBJ1-2, the V gene TRBV7-6; D possibly corresponds to TRBD1 (6 bases). Germline lookup yields CDR1 SGHVS and CDR2 FNYEAQ. This CDR3 spans 12 amino acids. The CDR3 loop reads CATATGDYGYTF. CDR3 DNA: TGTGCTACCGCGACAGGCGACTATGGCTACACCTTC.

V is TRBV2 and J is TRBJ2-6; D gene unclear. Germline V gene data show CDR1 as SNHLY and CDR2 as FYNNEI. The CDR3 length is 17 residues. The germline V and J ends were trimmed by 4 bases and 2 bases, with 15 bases remaining between them. The CDR3 DNA is TGTGCCAGCAGTGTAGTATTGTTAGGGCCTGGGGCCAACGTCCTGACTTTC. Translating it yields CASSVVLLGPGANVLTF.

This rearrangement joins TRBV6-5 to TRBJ2-7; D perhaps matches TRBD2 (5 bases). The V end was cut by 0 bases, the J end by 4 bases, with 13 bases between. The germline CDR1 and CDR2 sequences are MNHEY and SVGAGI. CDR3 length: 15 amino acids. For the CDR3, the DNA is TGTGCCAGCAGTTACTCGAGTTATCGGGGTTACGAGCAGTACTTC. Protein product: CASSYSSYRGYEQYF.

The rearrangement uses TRBV5-7 and TRBJ2-5; maybe TRBD1 (5 bases). TRBV5-7 counts as an open reading frame of uncertain function. Trimming left V 0 bases short and J 5 bases short, with 11 bases between. This CDR3 is built from 14 residues. The CDR3 region is CASSLVTGTETQYF. The CDR3 nucleotides read TGTGCCAGCAGCTTGGTTACAGGAACGGAGACCCAGTACTTC.

The rearrangement links TRBV4-3 to TRBJ2-4; TRBD1 is a possible D gene (6 bases). V lost 0 bases to trimming and J lost 9 bases, with 18 bases between them. This CDR3 is built from 16 residues. Germline V gives CDR1 LGHNA, CDR2 YSLEER. CDR3 loop: CASSQELDRKMPIQYF. In DNA, the CDR3 is TGCGCCAGCAGCCAAGAGTTGGACAGAAAGATGCCCATTCAGTACTTC.

By sample share, this clone is medium-sized (0.01 to 0.1%). The chain joins TRBV5-1 to TRBJ2-5, with 11 nucleotides matching TRBD1. CDR1 and CDR2 from the germline V gene are SGHRS and YFSETQ. The CDR3 is made up of 14 amino acids. V trimming: 5 bases; J trimming: 1 base; junction bases outside the gene matches: 1. Here the CDR3 DNA reads TGCGCCAGCAGTGGGACAGGGGGCCAAGAGACCCAGTACTTC. Translated: CASSGTGGQETQYF.

This chain links TRBV5-4 with TRBJ2-5; perhaps TRBD2 as D (5 bases). The V and J ends lost 0 bases and 5 bases respectively, with 17 bases between them. Germline CDR1 is SGHNT and CDR2 is YYREEE (reference sequence). The CDR3 is 16 residues long. The chain's CDR3 is CASSLGLAVSRETQYF. DNA of the CDR3: TGTGCCAGCAGCTTGGGTCTAGCCGTCTCACGGGAGACCCAGTACTTC.

The chain employs TRBV23-1 and TRBJ2-7, with 8 bases that match TRBD1. TRBV23-1 is placed among ORFs of uncertain function. This CDR3 is 17 amino acids long. V dropped 5 bases and J dropped 3; count of bases not matched to a gene: 15. This CDR3 is CASSRGAGGQRFYEQYF. For the CDR3, the DNA is TGCGCCAGCAGTAGGGGGGCAGGGGGCCAACGATTCTACGAGCAGTACTTC.

The sample holds one count of this clone. The chain carries TRBV9 and TRBJ1-2; D is uncertain. This CDR3 is built from 12 residues. The ends were cut back, 0 bases at V and 3 bases at J, with 3 bases in the middle. In germline, CDR1 is SGDLS, CDR2 YYNGEE. The CDR3 here is CASSVEDYGYTF. The CDR3 DNA is TGTGCCAGCAGCGTAGAAGACTATGGCTACACCTTC.

CDR3 sequence: CASTHSRDDGYTF. CDR3 nucleotide sequence: TGCGCCAGCACCCACTCCAGGGACGATGGCTACACCTTC. The J gene is TRBJ1-2, the V gene TRBV5-1, with a weak D call TRBD1 (5 bases). Germline CDR1 reads SGHRS; CDR2 reads YFSETQ. This CDR3 contains 13 residues. The germline V and J ends were trimmed by 6 bases and 6 bases, with 15 bases remaining between them.